Below are 3 T cell receptor beta chains sequenced from a single sample in a study of molecular identifiers for immune sequencing clone quantification. Using its own MiXCR run on the PCR reads, TCRdb lists one record per CDR3 protein. The sample includes 70,000 to 95,000 distinct CDR3 sequences, roughly 19% of them seen just once. The sequenced sample was naive CD8+ T cells from blood, with Jurkat cell RNA spiked in. Subset reported: FACS-sorted CD8+CD4-CCR7+CD45RA+ naive T cells. The receptors here all came from a human donor in good health. Some libraries in this study had Jurkat cell RNA spiked in.

About this clonotype itself: A much larger clone differs from this one at a single base, so this may be a read error. V gene TRBV3-1 combines with J gene TRBJ2-7; 11 bases match TRBD2. Germline V lookup: CDR1 LGHDT, CDR2 YNNKEL (reference sequence). J lost 11 bases, V lost 4 bases, and 10 bases had no gene match. CDR3 length: 14 residues. The DNA for the CDR3 is TGTGCCAGCAGCCCGGGACTAGCGGAAGTTGGTGAGTACTTC. Residues: CASSPGLAEVGEYF.

At least ten counts were recorded for this clonotype. This chain links TRBV21-1 with TRBJ2-2; the table's TRBD2 call for D was not verified on the DNA. TRBV21-1 counts as a pseudogene. This CDR3 contains 19 residues. The CDR3 protein is CASSKATSGMRANTGELFF. The CDR3 DNA reads TGTGCCAGCAGCAAAGCAACTAGCGGGATGCGGGCGAACACCGGGGAGCTGTTTTTT.

A word on this clonotype: In this CDR3 the conserved last residue, phenylalanine or tryptophan, is missing, so a read error is likely. The CDR3 DNA reads as TGTGCCAGCAGTTCCCTGAGACTAGCGGGAGACGAGCAGTACTCC. This gives the protein CASSSLRLAGDEQYS. The V gene is TRBV6-5, the J gene TRBJ2-7, with 12 positions matching TRBD2. This CDR3 contains 15 residues. Per the germline V gene, CDR1 is MNHEY and CDR2 is SVGAGI. After removal of 4 bases from V and 5 bases from J, the junction contained 6 bases not matched to a gene.